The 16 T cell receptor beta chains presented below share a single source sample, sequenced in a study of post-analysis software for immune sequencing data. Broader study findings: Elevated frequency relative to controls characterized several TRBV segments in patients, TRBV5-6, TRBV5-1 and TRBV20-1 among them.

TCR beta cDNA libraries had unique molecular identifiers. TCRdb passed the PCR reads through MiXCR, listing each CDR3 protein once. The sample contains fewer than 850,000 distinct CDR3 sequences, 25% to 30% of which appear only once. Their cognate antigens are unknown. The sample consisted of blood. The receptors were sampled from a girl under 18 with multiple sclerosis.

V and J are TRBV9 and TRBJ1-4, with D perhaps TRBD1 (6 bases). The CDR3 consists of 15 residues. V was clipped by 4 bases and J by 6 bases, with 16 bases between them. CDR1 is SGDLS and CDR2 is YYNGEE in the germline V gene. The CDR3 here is CASSRTGNQDEKLFF. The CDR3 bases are TGTGCCAGCAGCCGAACAGGGAATCAAGATGAAAAACTGTTTTTT.

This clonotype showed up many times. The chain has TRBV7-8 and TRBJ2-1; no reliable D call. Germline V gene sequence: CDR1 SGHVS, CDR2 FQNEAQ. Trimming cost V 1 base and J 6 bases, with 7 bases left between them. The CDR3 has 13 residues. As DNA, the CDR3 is TGTGCCAGCAGCTTAGACGGTGGCAATGAGCAGTTCTTC. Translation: CASSLDGGNEQFF.

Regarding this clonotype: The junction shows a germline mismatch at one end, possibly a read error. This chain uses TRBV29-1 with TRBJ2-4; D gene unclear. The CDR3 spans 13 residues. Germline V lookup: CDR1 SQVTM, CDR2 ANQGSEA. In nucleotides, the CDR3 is TGCGGCGTTGGAACCTTAGCCAAAAACATTCAGTACTTC. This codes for CGVGTLAKNIQYF.

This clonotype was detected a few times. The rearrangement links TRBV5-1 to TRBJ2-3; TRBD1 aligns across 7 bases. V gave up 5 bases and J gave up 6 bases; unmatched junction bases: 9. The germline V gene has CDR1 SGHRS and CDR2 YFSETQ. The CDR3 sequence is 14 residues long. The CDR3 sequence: CASSYRGGLDTQYF. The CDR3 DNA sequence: TGCGCCAGCAGTTACAGGGGCGGGTTGGATACGCAGTATTTT.

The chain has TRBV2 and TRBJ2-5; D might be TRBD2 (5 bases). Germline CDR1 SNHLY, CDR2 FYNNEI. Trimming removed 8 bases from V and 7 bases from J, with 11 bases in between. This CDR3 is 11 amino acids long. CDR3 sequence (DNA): TGTGCCAGCGAAGCGGCTGCGACCCAGTACTTC. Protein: CASEAAATQYF.

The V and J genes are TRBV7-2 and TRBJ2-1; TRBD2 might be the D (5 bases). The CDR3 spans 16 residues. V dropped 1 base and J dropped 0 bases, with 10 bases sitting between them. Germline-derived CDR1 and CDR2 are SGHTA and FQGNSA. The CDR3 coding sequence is TGTGCCAGCAGCTTAGTGAGGGCTAGCTCCTACAATGAGCAGTTCTTC. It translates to CASSLVRASSYNEQFF.

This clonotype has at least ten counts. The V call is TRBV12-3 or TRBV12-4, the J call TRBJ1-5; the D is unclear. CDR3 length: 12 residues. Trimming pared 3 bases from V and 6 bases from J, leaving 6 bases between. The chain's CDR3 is CASSLLGQPQHF. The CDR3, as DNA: TGTGCCAGCAGTTTGTTGGGTCAGCCCCAGCATTTT.

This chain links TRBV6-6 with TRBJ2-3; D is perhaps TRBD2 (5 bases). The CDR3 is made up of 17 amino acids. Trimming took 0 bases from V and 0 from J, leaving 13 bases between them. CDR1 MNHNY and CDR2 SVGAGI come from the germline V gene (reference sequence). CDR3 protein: CASSYSGRASSTDTQYF. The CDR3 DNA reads TGTGCCAGCAGTTACTCCGGGCGGGCTTCTAGCACAGATACGCAGTATTTT.

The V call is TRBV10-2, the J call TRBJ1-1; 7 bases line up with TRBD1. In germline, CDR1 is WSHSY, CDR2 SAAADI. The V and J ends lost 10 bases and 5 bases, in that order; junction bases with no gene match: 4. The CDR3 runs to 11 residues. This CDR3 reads CATSQGTEAFF. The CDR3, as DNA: TGCGCCACCTCACAGGGGACTGAAGCTTTCTTT.

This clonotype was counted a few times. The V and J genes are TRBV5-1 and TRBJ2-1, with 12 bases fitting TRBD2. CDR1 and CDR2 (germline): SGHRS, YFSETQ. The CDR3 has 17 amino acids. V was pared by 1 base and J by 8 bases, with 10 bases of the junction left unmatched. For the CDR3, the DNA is TGCGCCAGCAGCTTGCCGGAAACTAGCGGGGGGTTAGATGAGCAGTTCTTC. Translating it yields CASSLPETSGGLDEQFF.

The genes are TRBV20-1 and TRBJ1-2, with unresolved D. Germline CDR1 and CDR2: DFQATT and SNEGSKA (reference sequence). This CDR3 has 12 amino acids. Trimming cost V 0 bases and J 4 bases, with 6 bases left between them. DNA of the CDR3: TGCAGTGCTAGAGAAACAGTCTATGGCTACACCTTC. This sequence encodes CSARETVYGYTF.

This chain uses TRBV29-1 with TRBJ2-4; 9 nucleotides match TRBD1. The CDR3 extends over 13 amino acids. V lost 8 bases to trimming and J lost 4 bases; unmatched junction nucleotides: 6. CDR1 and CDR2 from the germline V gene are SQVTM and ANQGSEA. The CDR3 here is CSSWDRVKNIQYF. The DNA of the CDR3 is TGCAGCTCATGGGACAGGGTTAAAAACATTCAGTACTTC.

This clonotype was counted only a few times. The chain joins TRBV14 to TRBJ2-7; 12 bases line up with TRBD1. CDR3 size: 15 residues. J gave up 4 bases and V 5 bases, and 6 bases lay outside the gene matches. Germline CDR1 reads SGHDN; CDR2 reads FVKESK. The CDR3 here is CASSARDRGPYEQYF. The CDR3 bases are TGTGCCAGCAGCGCCCGGGACAGGGGGCCGTACGAGCAGTACTTC.

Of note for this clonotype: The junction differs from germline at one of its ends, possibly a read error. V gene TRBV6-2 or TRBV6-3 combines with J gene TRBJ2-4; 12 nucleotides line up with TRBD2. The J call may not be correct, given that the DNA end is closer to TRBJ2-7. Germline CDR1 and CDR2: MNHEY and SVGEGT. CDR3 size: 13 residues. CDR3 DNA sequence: TGTGCCGGCAGACTAGCGGGAGTCAGCGAGCAGTACTTC. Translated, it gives CAGRLAGVSEQYF.

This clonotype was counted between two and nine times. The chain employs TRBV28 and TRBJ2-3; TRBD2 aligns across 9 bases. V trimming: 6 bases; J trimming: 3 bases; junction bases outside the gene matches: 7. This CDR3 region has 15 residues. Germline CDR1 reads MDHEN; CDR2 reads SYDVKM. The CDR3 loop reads CASRPSGRSTDTQYF. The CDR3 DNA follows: TGTGCCAGCAGGCCAAGCGGGAGGAGTACAGATACGCAGTATTTT.

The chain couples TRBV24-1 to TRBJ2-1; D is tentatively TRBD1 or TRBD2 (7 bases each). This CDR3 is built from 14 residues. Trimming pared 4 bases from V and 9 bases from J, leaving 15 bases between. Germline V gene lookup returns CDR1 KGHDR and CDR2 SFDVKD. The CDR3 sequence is CATSDQTGRGEQFF. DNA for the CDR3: TGTGCCACCAGTGACCAGACAGGGAGGGGTGAGCAGTTCTTC.